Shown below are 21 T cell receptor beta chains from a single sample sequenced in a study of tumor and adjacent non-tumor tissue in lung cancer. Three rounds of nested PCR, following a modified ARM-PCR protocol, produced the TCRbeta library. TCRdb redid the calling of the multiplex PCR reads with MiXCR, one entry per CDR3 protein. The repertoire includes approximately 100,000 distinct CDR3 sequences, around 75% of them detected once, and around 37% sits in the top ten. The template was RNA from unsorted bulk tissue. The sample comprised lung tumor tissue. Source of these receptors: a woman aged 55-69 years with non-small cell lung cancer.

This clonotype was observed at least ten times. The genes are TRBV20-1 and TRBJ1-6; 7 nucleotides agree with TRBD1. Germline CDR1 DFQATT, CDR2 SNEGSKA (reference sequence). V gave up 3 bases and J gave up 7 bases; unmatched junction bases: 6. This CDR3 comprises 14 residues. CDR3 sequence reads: CSARSGQSNSPLHF. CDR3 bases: TGCAGTGCTAGGTCGGGACAGTCAAATTCACCCCTCCACTTT.

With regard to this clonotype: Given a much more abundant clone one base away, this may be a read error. The CDR3 sequence: CASSLSSSNQPQHF. The CDR3 coding sequence is TGTGCCAGCAGCTTGTCGTCTAGCAATCAGCCCCAGCATTTT. The chain combines TRBV5-5 with TRBJ1-5; D unclear. In germline, CDR1 is SGHKS, CDR2 YYEKEE (reference sequence). This CDR3 is 14 amino acids long. The V end was cut by 1 base, the J end by 0 bases, with 5 bases between.

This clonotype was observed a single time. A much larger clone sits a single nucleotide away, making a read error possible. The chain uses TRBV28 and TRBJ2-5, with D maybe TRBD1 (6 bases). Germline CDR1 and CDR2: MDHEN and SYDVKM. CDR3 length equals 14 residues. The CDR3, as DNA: TGTGCCAGCATGGTCTGGGGGCGTCAAGAGGCCCAGTACTTC. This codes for CASMVWGRQEAQYF.

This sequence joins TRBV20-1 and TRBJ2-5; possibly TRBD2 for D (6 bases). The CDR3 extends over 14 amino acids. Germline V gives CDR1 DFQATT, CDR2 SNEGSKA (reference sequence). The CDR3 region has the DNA TGCAATGCCAGAGATCGGGAGTTCAGAGAGACCCAGTACTTC. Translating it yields CNARDREFRETQYF.

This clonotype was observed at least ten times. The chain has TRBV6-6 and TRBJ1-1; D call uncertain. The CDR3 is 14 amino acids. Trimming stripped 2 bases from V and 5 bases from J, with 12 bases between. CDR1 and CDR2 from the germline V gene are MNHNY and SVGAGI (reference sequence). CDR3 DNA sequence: TGTGCCAGCAGTTACCCCGATTCGGGAACTGAAGCTTTCTTT. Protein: CASSYPDSGTEAFF.

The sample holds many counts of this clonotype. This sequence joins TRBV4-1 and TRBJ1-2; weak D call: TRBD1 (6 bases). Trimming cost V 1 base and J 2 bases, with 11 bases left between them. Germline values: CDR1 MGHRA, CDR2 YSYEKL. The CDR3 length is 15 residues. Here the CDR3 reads CASSQGVGGNYGYTF. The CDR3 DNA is TGCGCCAGCAGCCAAGGGGTAGGGGGAAACTATGGCTACACCTTC.

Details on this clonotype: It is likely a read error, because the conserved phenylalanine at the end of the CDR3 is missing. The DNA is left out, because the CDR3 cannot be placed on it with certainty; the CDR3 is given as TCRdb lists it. The CDR3 loop is CTSSLELTSVSHNELFL. The chain uses TRBV11-3 and TRBJ2-1; the table's TRBD2 call for D was not verified on the DNA. The germline CDR1 and CDR2 sequences are SGHNT and YENEEA. The CDR3 numbers 17 amino acids, ends counted.

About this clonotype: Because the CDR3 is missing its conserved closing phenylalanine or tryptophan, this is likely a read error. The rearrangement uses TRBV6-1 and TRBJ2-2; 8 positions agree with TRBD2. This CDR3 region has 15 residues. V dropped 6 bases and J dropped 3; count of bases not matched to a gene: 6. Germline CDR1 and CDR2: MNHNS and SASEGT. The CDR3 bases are TGTGCCAGCAGCCCGATTAGCGGGGACACCGGGGAGCTGTTTTTA. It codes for CASSPISGDTGELFL.

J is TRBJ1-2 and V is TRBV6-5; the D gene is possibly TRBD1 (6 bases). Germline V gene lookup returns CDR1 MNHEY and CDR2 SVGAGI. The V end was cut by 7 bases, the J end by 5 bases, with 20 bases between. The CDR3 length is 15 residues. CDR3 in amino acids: CASTQLWGHGYGYTF. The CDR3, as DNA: TGTGCCAGCACACAACTCTGGGGGCATGGGTATGGCTACACCTTC.

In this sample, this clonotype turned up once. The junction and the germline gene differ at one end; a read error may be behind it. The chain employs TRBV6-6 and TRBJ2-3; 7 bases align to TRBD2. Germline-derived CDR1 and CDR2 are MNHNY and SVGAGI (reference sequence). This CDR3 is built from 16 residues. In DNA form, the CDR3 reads TGCGTCAGCACTTCGGCGGGGACTAATGCTGGGGATACGCAGTATTTT. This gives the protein CVSTSAGTNAGDTQYF.

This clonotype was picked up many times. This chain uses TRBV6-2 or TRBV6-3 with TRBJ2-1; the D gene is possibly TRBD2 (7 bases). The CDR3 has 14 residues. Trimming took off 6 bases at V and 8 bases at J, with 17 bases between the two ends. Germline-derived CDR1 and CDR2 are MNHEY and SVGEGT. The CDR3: CASRDPGGEDEQFF. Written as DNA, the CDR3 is TGTGCCAGCAGGGATCCGGGGGGCGAGGATGAGCAGTTCTTC.

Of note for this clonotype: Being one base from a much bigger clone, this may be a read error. The CDR3 loop reads CSAYASGGASNTQYF. The CDR3 DNA reads as TGCAGTGCTTATGCTAGCGGGGGGGCTTCAAATACGCAGTATTTT. The J gene is TRBJ2-3, the V gene TRBV20-1; 12 bases line up with TRBD2. The CDR3 contains 15 residues. Germline V CDR1 and CDR2: DFQATT, SNEGSKA (reference sequence). Germline trimming cut 5 bases from V and 7 bases from J; bases unmatched to any gene: 10.

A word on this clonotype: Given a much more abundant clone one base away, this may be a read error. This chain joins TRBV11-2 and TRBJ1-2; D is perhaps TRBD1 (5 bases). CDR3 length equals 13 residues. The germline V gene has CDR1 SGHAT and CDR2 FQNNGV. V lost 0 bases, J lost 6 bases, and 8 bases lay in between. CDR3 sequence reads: CASSLESGNGYTF. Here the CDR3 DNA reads TGTGCCAGCAGCTTAGAGTCAGGGAATGGCTACACCTTC.

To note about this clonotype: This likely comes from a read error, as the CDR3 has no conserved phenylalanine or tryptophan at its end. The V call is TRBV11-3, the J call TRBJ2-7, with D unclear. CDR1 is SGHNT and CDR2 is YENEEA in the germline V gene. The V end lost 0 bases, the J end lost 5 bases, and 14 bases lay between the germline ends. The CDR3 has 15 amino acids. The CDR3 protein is CASSLDPARSNEQYS. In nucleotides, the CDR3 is TGTGCCAGCAGCTTAGATCCGGCCAGGTCGAACGAGCAGTACTCC.

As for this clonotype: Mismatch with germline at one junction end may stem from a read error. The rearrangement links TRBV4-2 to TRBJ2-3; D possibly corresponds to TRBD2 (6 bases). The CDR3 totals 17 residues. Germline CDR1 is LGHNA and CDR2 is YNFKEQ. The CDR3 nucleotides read TGTGCCGGCAGTCAAGATTGGGAGCGGTCTAGCGCAGATACGCGGTATTTT. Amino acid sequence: CAGSQDWERSSADTRYF.

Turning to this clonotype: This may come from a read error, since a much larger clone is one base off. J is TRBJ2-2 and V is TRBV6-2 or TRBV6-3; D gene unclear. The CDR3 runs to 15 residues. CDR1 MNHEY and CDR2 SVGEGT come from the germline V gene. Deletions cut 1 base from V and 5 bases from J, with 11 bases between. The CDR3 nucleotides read TGTGCCAGCAGTTACTGGGCAAGGAAGACCGGGGAGCTGTTTTTT. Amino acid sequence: CASSYWARKTGELFF.

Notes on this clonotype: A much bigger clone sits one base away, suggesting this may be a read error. The CDR3 here is CSAREGVKNIQYF. The CDR3 coding sequence is TGCAGTGCTAGGGAGGGGGTCAAAAACATTCAGTACTTC. J is TRBJ2-4 and V is TRBV20-1; TRBD1 or TRBD2 may be the D gene (6 bases each). The CDR3 length is 13 residues. CDR1 is DFQATT, CDR2 SNEGSKA, per germline (reference sequence). Trimming left V 3 bases short and J 3 bases short, with 9 bases between.

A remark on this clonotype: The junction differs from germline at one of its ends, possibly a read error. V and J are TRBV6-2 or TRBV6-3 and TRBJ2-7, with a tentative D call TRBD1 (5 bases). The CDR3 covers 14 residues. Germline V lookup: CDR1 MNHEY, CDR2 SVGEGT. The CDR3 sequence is CASSRSGQSYDQYF. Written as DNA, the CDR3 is TGTGCCAGCAGCCGCTCCGGACAATCCTACGACCAGTATTTC.

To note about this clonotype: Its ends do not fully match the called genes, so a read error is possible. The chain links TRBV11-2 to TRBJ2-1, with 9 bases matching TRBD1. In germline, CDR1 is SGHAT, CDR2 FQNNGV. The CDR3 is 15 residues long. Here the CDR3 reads CASRLVGQGINEQFF. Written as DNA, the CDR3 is TGTGCTAGCAGATTAGTGGGACAGGGCATCAATGAGCAGTTCTTC.

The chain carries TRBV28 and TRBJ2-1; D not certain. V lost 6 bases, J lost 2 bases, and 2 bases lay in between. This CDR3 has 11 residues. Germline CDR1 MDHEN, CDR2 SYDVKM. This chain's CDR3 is CASSPYNEQFF. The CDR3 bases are TGTGCCAGCAGCCCCTACAATGAGCAGTTCTTC.

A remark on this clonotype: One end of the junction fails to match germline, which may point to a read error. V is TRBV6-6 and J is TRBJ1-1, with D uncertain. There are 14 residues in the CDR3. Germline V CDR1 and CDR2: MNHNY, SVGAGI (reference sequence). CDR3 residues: CTSSYGPGSGEAFF. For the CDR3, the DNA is TGTACCAGCAGTTACGGGCCCGGAAGTGGTGAAGCTTTCTTT.